This T cell receptor beta chain is from a study of post-analysis software for immune sequencing data. In the study overall: The patients showed relapsing-remitting, secondary progressive and progressive-relapsing multiple sclerosis courses. Study-wide findings and caveats: With TRBV5-6, TRBV5-1 and TRBV20-1 included, about five TRBV segments were more frequent in patients than in controls. Controls' normalized Chao1 diversity significantly exceeded that of multiple sclerosis patients.

The TCR beta cDNA libraries contained unique molecular identifiers. TCRdb called the PCR reads again in MiXCR, with one record for every CDR3 protein. Seen here are around 200,000 distinct CDR3 sequences, approximately 29% observed once, and the top ten hold 3% to 3.5%. This CDR3 contains 11 residues. Germline V gene lookup returns CDR1 DFQATT and CDR2 SNEGSKA (reference sequence). Trimming took 2 bases from V and 11 from J, leaving 9 bases between them. Regarding this clonotype: Its antigen is still unknown.

The receptor comes from a girl aged 2-17 years with multiple sclerosis. This chain uses TRBV20-1 with TRBJ1-4; the D is unclear. Sequenced input: blood. CDR3 residues: CSARRGWKLFF. DNA for the CDR3: TGCAGTGCTAGAAGAGGGTGGAAACTGTTTTTT.